The 17 T cell receptor beta chains reported below all come from one sample, sequenced in a study of Ad26.COV2.S vaccination and SARS-CoV-2 variants. TCRdb's copy holds only in-frame clones and misses some; the assay was immunoSEQ multiplex PCR. This sample has some 390,000 clones; approximately 89% occur once, and the top ten carry under 2%. Treatment noted: 19 received Ad26.COV2.S at low or high dose, single or two shots; about 5 received placebo; per-sample allocation not given. After the first vaccine or placebo injection, samples were drawn on day 63. The input for sequencing was peripheral blood, taken in a trial of Ad26.COV2.S vaccine versus placebo. Receptors were obtained from a person between 18 and 65 years old who received the Ad26.COV2.S COVID-19 vaccine or a placebo.

V and J are TRBV9 and TRBJ2-1; no clear D. The germline gives CDR1 SGDLS, CDR2 YYNGEE. V was shortened by 0 bases and J by 5 bases, with 12 bases between the two germline ends. CDR3 size: 15 residues. In DNA form, the CDR3 reads TGTGCCAGCAGCGTAGCCCCCTCCGGTAACAATGAGCAGTTCTTC. Its protein is CASSVAPSGNNEQFF.

This clone was seen a handful of times. The identical CDR3 is also encoded by other nucleotide sequences in the sample. In DNA form, the CDR3 reads TGTGCCAGCCGACAGGGGGCAAGAGAGACCCAGTACTTC. It translates to CASRQGARETQYF. The rearrangement links TRBV28 to TRBJ2-5, with 10 bases lining up with TRBD1. J was trimmed by 4 bases and V by 8 bases; bases with no gene match: 4. The germline CDR1 and CDR2 sequences are MDHEN and SYDVKM. The CDR3 has 13 residues.

The V gene is TRBV5-4, the J gene TRBJ2-2; D remains unclear. With 0 bases removed from V and 5 bases from J, the gap between germline ends came to 5 bases. CDR3 length equals 13 residues. Germline loops: CDR1 SGHNT, CDR2 YYREEE (reference sequence). The CDR3 region is CASSLVTTGELFF. The CDR3 nucleotides are TGTGCCAGCAGCTTGGTTACGACCGGGGAGCTGTTTTTT.

The V gene is TRBV18, the J gene TRBJ2-1; D assignment may be TRBD1 or TRBD2 (6 bases each). The CDR3 is made up of 14 amino acids. Germline assignment: CDR1 KGHSH and CDR2 LQKENI. Deletions cut 3 bases from V and 6 bases from J, with 12 bases between. Here the CDR3 reads CASSPDYRVNEQFF. The CDR3 nucleotides are TGTGCCAGCTCACCGGACTACAGGGTCAATGAGCAGTTCTTC.

This rearrangement joins TRBV4-1 to TRBJ2-1; D may match TRBD1 or TRBD2 (5 bases each). CDR1 is MGHRA and CDR2 is YSYEKL in the germline V gene. V was pared by 4 bases and J by 14 bases, with 18 bases between. The CDR3 contains 13 residues. The CDR3 loop is CASSLKAGLAEFF. As DNA, the CDR3 is TGCGCCAGCAGCCTAAAAGCAGGGCTAGCAGAGTTCTTC.

The chain has TRBV2 and TRBJ1-3; unclear D gene. Germline CDR1 SNHLY, CDR2 FYNNEI. This CDR3 has 15 residues. V was cut by 6 bases and J by 2 bases, with 14 bases left in between. The CDR3 nucleotides read TGTGCCAGCAGCACAGACCGGGCCGCTGGAAACACCATATATTTT. It is translated as CASSTDRAAGNTIYF.

The chain has TRBV6-5 and TRBJ1-1; D is unresolved. The CDR3 length is 14 residues. The germline gives CDR1 MNHEY, CDR2 SVGAGI. Trimming removed 0 bases at V and 0 bases at J, with 5 bases between. The CDR3 DNA reads TGTGCCAGCAGTTACTCCATGTTGAACACTGAAGCTTTCTTT. Encoded protein: CASSYSMLNTEAFF.

The J gene is TRBJ2-2, the V gene TRBV5-4; 11 nucleotides line up with TRBD2. Trimming removed 4 bases from V and 4 bases from J; junction bases left unmatched: 9. Per germline, CDR1 SGHNT and CDR2 YYREEE (reference sequence). There are 17 residues in the CDR3. The CDR3 DNA sequence: TGTGCCAGCAGCCCGAAACTAGCGGGAGTTCCCACCGGGGAGCTGTTTTTT. Amino acid sequence: CASSPKLAGVPTGELFF.

Comments on this clone: The identical CDR3 is also encoded by other nucleotide sequences in the sample. The V gene is TRBV9, the J gene TRBJ2-1; D may match TRBD1 or TRBD2 (6 bases each). The germline CDR1 and CDR2 sequences are SGDLS and YYNGEE. Trimming stripped 0 bases from V and 4 bases from J, with 11 bases between. This CDR3 is built from 15 residues. The CDR3 DNA follows: TGTGCCAGCAGCGTAGAGGGGGGATTGTACAATGAGCAGTTCTTC. Translating gives CASSVEGGLYNEQFF.

The chain couples TRBV9 to TRBJ2-5; 7 bases align to TRBD1. Germline CDR1 reads SGDLS; CDR2 reads YYNGEE. Losses at the gene ends were 0 bases for V and 0 bases for J; bases not matched to a gene: 5. CDR3 size: 16 residues. The CDR3 bases are TGTGCCAGCAGCGTAGGGATAGGGGGCGACCAAGAGACCCAGTACTTC. Amino acids: CASSVGIGGDQETQYF.

This chain uses TRBV5-5 with TRBJ1-1, with 8 positions matching TRBD1. The CDR3 is 15 residues long. Trimming removed 4 bases from V and 0 bases from J; junction bases left unmatched: 5. From germline, CDR1 is SGHKS and CDR2 YYEKEE (reference sequence). The CDR3 sequence: CASSQGQGMNTEAFF. In DNA, the CDR3 is TGTGCCAGCAGCCAAGGACAGGGAATGAACACTGAAGCTTTCTTT.

The V gene is TRBV9, the J gene TRBJ2-2; 10 nucleotides agree with TRBD2. Germline CDR1 and CDR2: SGDLS and YYNGEE. V was clipped by 7 bases and J by 5 bases; unmatched bases: 17. This CDR3 has 18 amino acids. CDR3 coding DNA: TGTGCCAGCCCCGCCCCGACCTCTAGCGGGAGTGATACCGGGGAGCTGTTTTTT. Translated: CASPAPTSSGSDTGELFF.

The chain recombines TRBV19 with TRBJ2-2, with D tentatively TRBD1 or TRBD2 (5 bases each). Germline CDR1 and CDR2: LNHDA and SQIVND (reference sequence). The CDR3 runs to 15 residues. V was clipped by 7 bases and J by 0 bases, with 12 bases between them. The CDR3 region is CASNTGTANTGELFF. CDR3 DNA sequence: TGTGCCAGTAATACGGGGACGGCGAACACCGGGGAGCTGTTTTTT.

The rearrangement uses TRBV19 and TRBJ2-1; D is possibly TRBD1 (6 bases). This CDR3 has 15 amino acids. Germline CDR1 LNHDA, CDR2 SQIVND (reference sequence). V was shortened by 5 bases and J by 4 bases, with 15 bases between the two germline ends. CDR3 in DNA: TGTGCCAGTAGTGCCAACCCCCAGGGGTACAATGAGCAGTTCTTC. Translating gives CASSANPQGYNEQFF.

The DNA of the CDR3 is TGCGCCAGCAGCCGCGAAGGAGACACTGAAGCTTTCTTT. Its protein is CASSREGDTEAFF. The chain has TRBV4-3 and TRBJ1-1; D not resolved. From germline, CDR1 is LGHNA and CDR2 YSLEER. V dropped 4 bases and J dropped 3 bases, with 9 bases sitting between them. CDR3 length: 13 residues.

The gene calls are TRBV28 and TRBJ2-7; 10 nucleotides line up with TRBD2. The germline CDR1 and CDR2 sequences are MDHEN and SYDVKM. This CDR3 has 14 amino acids. V lost 6 bases to trimming and J lost 2 bases; unmatched junction nucleotides: 4. The CDR3 nucleotides read TGTGCCAGCAGACGGACTAGCGGAGCCTACGAGCAGTACTTC. Translation: CASRRTSGAYEQYF.

The chain links TRBV7-2 to TRBJ2-7, with 7 bases fitting TRBD1. The V and J ends lost 2 bases and 0 bases, in that order; junction bases with no gene match: 4. Germline CDR1 SGHTA, CDR2 FQGNSA. There are 15 residues in the CDR3. The CDR3 is CASSLRQGSSYEQYF. The DNA for the CDR3 is TGTGCCAGCAGCTTACGACAGGGCAGCTCCTACGAGCAGTACTTC.